The 20 T cell receptor beta chains presented below share a single source sample, sequenced in a study of cytomegalovirus exposure and HLA in healthy donors. The study ran its PCR with 60 Vbeta and 13 Jbeta primers. TCRdb's table, derived via immunoSEQ multiplex PCR, lists solely in-frame clones and lacks some. The table has more than 95,000 clones, 10% seen once. Sequenced sample: PBMCs. These receptors came from a man in his forties or fifties in good health and CMV-seropositive.

This clone has only a few counts. The rearrangement joins TRBV4-2 to TRBJ1-3, with TRBD1 matching over 7 bases. J gave up 2 bases and V 6 bases, and 4 bases lay outside the gene matches. The CDR3 contains 14 residues. In germline, CDR1 is LGHNA, CDR2 YNFKEQ. The CDR3 is CASSTQGAGNTIYF. The CDR3 nucleotides read TGTGCCAGCAGTACTCAGGGGGCTGGAAACACCATATATTTT.

The V call is TRBV11-2, the J call TRBJ1-1, with TRBD1 as a possible D gene (5 bases). This CDR3 region has 16 residues. The germline V gene encodes CDR1 SGHAT and CDR2 FQNNGV. The V end was cut by 2 bases, the J end by 0 bases, with 13 bases between. CDR3 nucleotides: TGTGCCAGCAGCTTAAGGTGGGGCGACATGAACACTGAAGCTTTCTTT. Its translation is CASSLRWGDMNTEAFF.

This clone appeared a few times. The V gene is TRBV5-1, the J gene TRBJ2-7; D is ambiguous. Germline-derived CDR1 and CDR2 are SGHRS and YFSETQ. The V end was cut by 3 bases, the J end by 1 base, with 2 bases between. CDR3 length: 11 amino acids. The CDR3 DNA follows: TGCGCCAGCAGCTCTTCCTACGAGCAGTACTTC. Protein sequence: CASSSSYEQYF.

The J gene is TRBJ2-2, the V gene TRBV5-5, with 9 bases identical to TRBD1. The CDR3 extends over 17 amino acids. Germline trimming cut 1 base from V and 0 bases from J; bases unmatched to any gene: 4. Looked up from germline, CDR1 is SGHKS and CDR2 is YYEKEE (reference sequence). The CDR3 is CASSLPRQGANTGELFF. The CDR3 nucleotides are TGTGCCAGCAGCTTGCCGAGACAGGGGGCGAACACCGGGGAGCTGTTTTTT.

The chain carries TRBV7-3 and TRBJ2-2; TRBD1 matches 11 bases. Germline-derived CDR1 and CDR2 are SGHTA and FQGTGA. The CDR3 is 17 residues long. The V gene end was trimmed by 8 bases and the J gene end by 5 bases; junction bases not matched to a gene: 13. CDR3 in DNA: TGTGCCAGCGACCCCGGAGTCGGGACAGGGGGAACCGGGGAGCTGTTTTTT. The encoded protein is CASDPGVGTGGTGELFF.

The V call is TRBV4-2, the J call TRBJ2-5; D is perhaps TRBD1 (6 bases). CDR1 and CDR2 (germline): LGHNA, YNFKEQ. V dropped 3 bases and J dropped 1 base, with 12 bases sitting between them. The CDR3 totals 15 residues. The CDR3 sequence: CASSQDPQGQETQYF. The DNA of the CDR3 is TGTGCCAGCAGCCAGGACCCACAGGGCCAAGAGACCCAGTACTTC.

This clone showed up just a few times. The rearrangement joins TRBV19 to TRBJ1-5; weak D call: TRBD1 (5 bases). CDR3 length: 14 amino acids. In germline, CDR1 is LNHDA, CDR2 SQIVND (reference sequence). Trimming removed 11 bases at V and 1 base at J, with 15 bases between. CDR3 DNA: TGTGCCTGTGGGGCGATTACCAGCAATCAGCCCCAGCATTTT. Encoded protein: CACGAITSNQPQHF.

A few counts support this clone. The J gene is TRBJ2-7, the V gene TRBV6-1, with 8 bases fitting TRBD2. Germline V CDR1 and CDR2: MNHNS, SASEGT. With 8 bases clipped from V and 3 bases from J, the junction kept 9 bases outside the gene matches. The CDR3 consists of 14 residues. The CDR3 coding sequence is TGTGCCAGCCACGGGAGGGCCAGTAACTACGAGCAGTACTTC. As protein: CASHGRASNYEQYF.

The J gene is TRBJ2-7, the V gene TRBV9; TRBD2 aligns across 12 bases. CDR1 is SGDLS, CDR2 YYNGEE, per germline. J was trimmed by 7 bases and V by 4 bases; bases with no gene match: 9. The CDR3 extends over 15 amino acids. The CDR3 DNA sequence: TGTGCCAGCAGCTCTCGGACTAGCGGGACTGGTGAGCAGTACTTC. This gives the protein CASSSRTSGTGEQYF.

Only a few counts were recorded for this clone. The rearrangement uses TRBV7-9 and TRBJ2-1; D unclear. CDR3 length: 15 amino acids. Trimming pared 1 base from V and 2 bases from J, leaving 9 bases between. Germline CDR1 SEHNR, CDR2 FQNEAQ (reference sequence). DNA for the CDR3: TGTGCCAGCAGCTTAGGGCTGTGGCCCTACAATGAGCAGTTCTTC. Its protein product is CASSLGLWPYNEQFF.

This clone has just a few counts. The chain has TRBV6-1 and TRBJ2-5, with 7 bases lining up with TRBD2. The trim removed 0 bases at V and 9 bases at J, leaving 10 bases unmatched. The CDR3 contains 15 residues. Germline assignment: CDR1 MNHNS and CDR2 SASEGT. In DNA form, the CDR3 reads TGTGCCAGCAGTGAAGCGACTGTGGGGGGGGTGGCCCAGTACTTC. Protein product: CASSEATVGGVAQYF.

V usage is TRBV4-1 and J usage is TRBJ2-7, with no clear D. Germline V lookup: CDR1 MGHRA, CDR2 YSYEKL. This CDR3 is 15 amino acids long. Trimming stripped 2 bases from V and 3 bases from J, with 14 bases between. CDR3 sequence reads: CASSQNPQTLYEQYF. Here the CDR3 DNA reads TGCGCCAGCAGCCAAAACCCTCAGACTCTCTACGAGCAGTACTTC.

This chain connects TRBV7-9 to TRBJ2-1; 10 nucleotides line up with TRBD2. Germline trimming cut 3 bases from V and 7 bases from J; bases unmatched to any gene: 0. Per germline, CDR1 SEHNR and CDR2 FQNEAQ (reference sequence). The CDR3 loop spans 13 amino acids. The CDR3 nucleotides read TGTGCCAGCAGCTTGGGACTAGCGAATGAGCAGTTCTTC. Its protein product is CASSLGLANEQFF.

CDR3 bases: TGCGCCAGCAGTGATCATCCGGGCTATGGCTACACCTTC. This translates into CASSDHPGYGYTF. The rearrangement joins TRBV10-1 to TRBJ1-2; no clear D. The CDR3 extends over 13 amino acids. The germline gives CDR1 WNHNN, CDR2 SYGVQD (reference sequence). V was cut by 3 bases and J by 4 bases, with 9 bases left in between.

This chain connects TRBV5-1 to TRBJ1-1; 8 bases align to TRBD1. Trimming removed 0 bases from V and 0 bases from J; junction bases left unmatched: 4. The CDR3 extends over 16 amino acids. The germline V gene encodes CDR1 SGHRS and CDR2 YFSETQ. The CDR3 reads CASSLGRGLVNTEAFF. CDR3 nucleotides: TGCGCCAGCAGCTTGGGCAGGGGGCTGGTGAACACTGAAGCTTTCTTT.

This sequence joins TRBV11-2 and TRBJ1-5; TRBD1 matches 7 bases. This CDR3 comprises 14 residues. Trimming removed 5 bases from V and 5 bases from J; junction bases left unmatched: 6. The germline V gene encodes CDR1 SGHAT and CDR2 FQNNGV. Written as DNA, the CDR3 is TGTGCCAGCAGCCTACAGGGGCTCGATCAGCCCCAGCATTTT. Amino acids: CASSLQGLDQPQHF.

This clone has more than one count but fewer than ten. This rearrangement joins TRBV28 to TRBJ2-3, with 9 positions matching TRBD2. V lost 3 bases, J lost 5 bases, and 6 bases stayed unmatched. Germline V gene sequence: CDR1 MDHEN, CDR2 SYDVKM. The CDR3 has 15 amino acids. CDR3 nucleotide sequence: TGTGCCAGCAGTTTCCCGCGGGGGGGAAAAGATACGCAGTATTTT. Encoded protein: CASSFPRGGKDTQYF.

In this sample, this clone turned up a few times. The gene calls are TRBV7-9 and TRBJ1-5, with D perhaps TRBD1 (6 bases). Germline-derived CDR1 and CDR2 are SEHNR and FQNEAQ (reference sequence). Trimming took off 1 base at V and 2 bases at J, with 9 bases between the two ends. The CDR3 runs 15 residues. CDR3 amino acids: CASSLGAGGNQPQHF. CDR3 nucleotide sequence: TGTGCCAGCAGCTTAGGGGCAGGGGGCAATCAGCCCCAGCATTTT. Using reference TRBV7-9 and TRBJ1-5 for the parts outside the CDR3, the full variable domain is DTGVSQNPRHKITKRGQNVTFRCDPISEHNRLYWYRQTLGQGPEFLTYFQNEAQLEKSRLLSDRFSAERPKGSFSTLEIQRTEQGDSAMYLCASSLGAGGNQPQHFGDGTRLSIL.

This clone appeared a few times. The chain links TRBV4-1 to TRBJ1-2; 7 nucleotides agree with TRBD1. The germline CDR1 and CDR2 sequences are MGHRA and YSYEKL. The V segment lost 1 base and the J segment 3 bases; nucleotides outside the gene matches: 5. This CDR3 spans 15 amino acids. This CDR3 is CASSQVNRGDYGYTF. CDR3 coding DNA: TGCGCCAGCAGCCAAGTAAACAGGGGAGACTATGGCTACACCTTC.

This clone was picked up a small number of times. The chain couples TRBV27 to TRBJ2-7, with 7 bases aligning to TRBD1. This CDR3 is built from 15 residues. Germline trimming cut 6 bases from V and 4 bases from J; bases unmatched to any gene: 12. The germline CDR1 and CDR2 sequences are MNHEY and SMNVEV (reference sequence). The CDR3 region is CASSQRQGFIYEQYF. As DNA, the CDR3 is TGTGCCAGCAGCCAACGACAGGGTTTCATTTACGAGCAGTACTTC.